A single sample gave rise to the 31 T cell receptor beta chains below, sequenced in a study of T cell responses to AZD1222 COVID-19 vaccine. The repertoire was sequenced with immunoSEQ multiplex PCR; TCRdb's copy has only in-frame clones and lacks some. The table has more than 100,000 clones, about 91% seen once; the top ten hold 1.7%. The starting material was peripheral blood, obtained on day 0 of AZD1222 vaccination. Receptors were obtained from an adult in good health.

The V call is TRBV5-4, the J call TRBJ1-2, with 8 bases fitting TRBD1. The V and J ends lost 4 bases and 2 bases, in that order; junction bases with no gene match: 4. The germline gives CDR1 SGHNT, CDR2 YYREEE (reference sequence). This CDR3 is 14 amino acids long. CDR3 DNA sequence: TGTGCCAGCAGCGTCCGGACAGGGAACTATGGCTACACCTTC. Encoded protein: CASSVRTGNYGYTF.

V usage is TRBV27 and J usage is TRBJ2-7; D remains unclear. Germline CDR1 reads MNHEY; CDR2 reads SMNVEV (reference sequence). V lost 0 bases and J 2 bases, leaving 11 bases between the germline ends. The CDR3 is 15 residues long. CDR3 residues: CASSLSNKRTYEQYF. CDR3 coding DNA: TGTGCCAGCAGTTTATCGAACAAGAGAACCTACGAGCAGTACTTC.

The CDR3 loop reads CSGRGLADYNEQFF. The DNA of the CDR3 is TGCAGCGGCAGGGGACTAGCTGACTACAATGAGCAGTTCTTC. The rearrangement joins TRBV29-1 to TRBJ2-1; 9 bases are a match to TRBD2. CDR3 length: 14 residues. The germline V gene encodes CDR1 SQVTM and CDR2 ANQGSEA. Trimming removed 7 bases from V and 3 bases from J; junction bases left unmatched: 7.

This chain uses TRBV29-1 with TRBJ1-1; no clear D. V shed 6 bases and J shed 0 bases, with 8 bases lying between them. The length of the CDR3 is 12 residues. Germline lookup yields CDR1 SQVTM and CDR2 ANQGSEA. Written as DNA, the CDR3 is TGCAGCGTCAGGCGCGTGAACACTGAAGCTTTCTTT. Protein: CSVRRVNTEAFF. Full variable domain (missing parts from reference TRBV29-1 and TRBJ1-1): SAVISQKPSRDICQRGTSLTIQCQVDSQVTMMFWYRQQPGQSLTLIATANQGSEATYESGFVIDKFPISRPNLTFSTLTVSNMSPEDSSIYLCSVRRVNTEAFFGQGTRLTVV.

CDR3 bases: TGTGCCAGCTCACCACAATCTGACAGGGGAAATGAAAAACTGTTTTTT. This encodes CASSPQSDRGNEKLFF. The V gene is TRBV18, the J gene TRBJ1-4; 8 nucleotides align to TRBD1. Per the germline V gene, CDR1 is KGHSH and CDR2 is LQKENI. This CDR3 has 16 amino acids. The J segment lost 5 bases and the V segment lost 1 base, leaving 6 bases of the junction unmatched.

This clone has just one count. CDR3 protein: CASSLTGSASPLHF. The CDR3 nucleotides read TGTGCCAGCAGCTTAACAGGGTCGGCTTCACCCCTCCACTTT. The rearrangement uses TRBV7-2 and TRBJ1-6; D might be TRBD1 (6 bases). This CDR3 spans 14 amino acids. Trimming cost V 2 bases and J 9 bases, with 11 bases left between them. In germline, CDR1 is SGHTA, CDR2 FQGNSA. The full variable domain, its missing parts supplied by reference TRBV7-2 and TRBJ1-6, is GAGVSQSPSNKVTEKGKDVELRCDPISGHTALYWYRQSLGQGLEFLIYFQGNSAPDKSGLPSDRFSAERTGGSVSTLTIQRTQQEDSAVYLCASSLTGSASPLHFGNGTRLTVT.

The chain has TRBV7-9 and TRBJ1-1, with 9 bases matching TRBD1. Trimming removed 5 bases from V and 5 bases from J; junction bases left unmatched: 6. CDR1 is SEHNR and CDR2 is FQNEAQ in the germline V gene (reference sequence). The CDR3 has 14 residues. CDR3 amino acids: CASSTGQGLTEAFF. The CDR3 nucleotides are TGTGCCAGCAGCACGGGACAGGGCCTAACTGAAGCTTTCTTT.

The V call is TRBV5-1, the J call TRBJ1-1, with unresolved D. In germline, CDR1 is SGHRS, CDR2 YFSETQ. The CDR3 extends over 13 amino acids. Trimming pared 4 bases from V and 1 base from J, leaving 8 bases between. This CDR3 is CASSQQWNTEAFF. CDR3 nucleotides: TGCGCCAGCAGCCAACAATGGAACACTGAAGCTTTCTTT.

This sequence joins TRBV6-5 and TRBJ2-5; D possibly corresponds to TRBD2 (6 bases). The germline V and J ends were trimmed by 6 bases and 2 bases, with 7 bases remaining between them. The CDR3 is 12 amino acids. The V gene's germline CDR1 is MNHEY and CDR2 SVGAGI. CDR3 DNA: TGTGCCAGCAGGGGGGGACAAGAGACCCAGTACTTC. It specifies CASRGGQETQYF.

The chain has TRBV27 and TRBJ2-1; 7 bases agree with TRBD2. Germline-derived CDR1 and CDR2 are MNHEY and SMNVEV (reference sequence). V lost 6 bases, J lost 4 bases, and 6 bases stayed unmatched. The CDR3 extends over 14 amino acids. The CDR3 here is CASRAAGPYNEQFF. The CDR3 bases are TGTGCCAGCAGGGCAGCGGGACCATACAATGAGCAGTTCTTC.

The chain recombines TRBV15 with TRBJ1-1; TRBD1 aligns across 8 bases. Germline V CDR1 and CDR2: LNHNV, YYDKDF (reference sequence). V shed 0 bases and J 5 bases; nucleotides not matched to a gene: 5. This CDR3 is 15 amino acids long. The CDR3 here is CATSRDWTGLTEAFF. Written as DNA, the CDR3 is TGTGCCACCAGCAGAGATTGGACAGGGCTGACTGAAGCTTTCTTT. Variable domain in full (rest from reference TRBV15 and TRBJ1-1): DAMVIQNPRYQVTQFGKPVTLSCSQTLNHNVMYWYQQKSSQAPKLLFHYYDKDFNNEADTPDNFQSRRPNTSFCFLDIRSPGLGDTAMYLCATSRDWTGLTEAFFGQGTRLTVV.

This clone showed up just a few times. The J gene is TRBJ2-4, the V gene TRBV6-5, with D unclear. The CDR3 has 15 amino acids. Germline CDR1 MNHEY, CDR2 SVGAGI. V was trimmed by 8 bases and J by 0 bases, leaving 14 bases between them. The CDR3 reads CASRSNRIAKNIQYF. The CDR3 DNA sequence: TGTGCCAGCCGGTCGAACCGGATAGCCAAAAACATTCAGTACTTC.

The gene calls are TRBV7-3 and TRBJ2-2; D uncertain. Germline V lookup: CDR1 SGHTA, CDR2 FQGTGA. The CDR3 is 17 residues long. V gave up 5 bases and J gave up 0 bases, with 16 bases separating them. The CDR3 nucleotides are TGTGCCAGCAGCGCCGGAACGAGCCTGGCGAACACCGGGGAGCTGTTTTTT. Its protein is CASSAGTSLANTGELFF.

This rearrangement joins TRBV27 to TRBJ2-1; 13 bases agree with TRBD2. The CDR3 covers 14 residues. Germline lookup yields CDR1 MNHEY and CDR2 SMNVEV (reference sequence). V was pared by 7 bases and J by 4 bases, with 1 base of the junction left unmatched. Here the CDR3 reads CASKGLAGYNEQFF. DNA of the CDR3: TGTGCCAGCAAGGGACTAGCGGGATACAATGAGCAGTTCTTC.

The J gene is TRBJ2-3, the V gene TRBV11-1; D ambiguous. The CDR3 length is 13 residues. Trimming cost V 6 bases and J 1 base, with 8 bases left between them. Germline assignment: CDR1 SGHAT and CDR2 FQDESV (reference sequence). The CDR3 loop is CASSDTRTDTQYF. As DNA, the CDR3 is TGTGCCAGCAGTGACACGCGCACAGATACGCAGTATTTT.

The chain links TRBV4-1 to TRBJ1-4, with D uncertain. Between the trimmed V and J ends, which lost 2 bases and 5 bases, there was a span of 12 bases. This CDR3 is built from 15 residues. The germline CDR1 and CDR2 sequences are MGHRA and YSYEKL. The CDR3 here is CASSQWNRLNEKLFF. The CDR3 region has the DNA TGCGCCAGCAGCCAATGGAACAGACTGAATGAAAAACTGTTTTTT.

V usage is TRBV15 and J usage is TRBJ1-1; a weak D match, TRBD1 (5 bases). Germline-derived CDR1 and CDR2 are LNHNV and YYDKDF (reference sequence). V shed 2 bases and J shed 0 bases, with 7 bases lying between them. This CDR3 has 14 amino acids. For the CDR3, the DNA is TGTGCCACCAGCAGACAGGGATTGAACACTGAAGCTTTCTTT. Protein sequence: CATSRQGLNTEAFF.

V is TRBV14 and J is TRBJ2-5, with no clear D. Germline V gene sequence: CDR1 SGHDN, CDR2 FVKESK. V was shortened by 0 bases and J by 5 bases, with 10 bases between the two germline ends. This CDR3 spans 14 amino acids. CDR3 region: CASSQDLITETQYF. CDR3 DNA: TGTGCCAGCAGCCAAGACCTGATTACGGAGACCCAGTACTTC.

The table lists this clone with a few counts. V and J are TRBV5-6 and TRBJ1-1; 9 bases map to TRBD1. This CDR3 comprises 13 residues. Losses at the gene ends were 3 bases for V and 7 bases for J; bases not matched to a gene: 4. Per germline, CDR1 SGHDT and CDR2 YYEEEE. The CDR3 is CASSYTGGLEAFF. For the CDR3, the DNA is TGTGCCAGCAGCTACACAGGGGGCCTTGAAGCTTTCTTT.

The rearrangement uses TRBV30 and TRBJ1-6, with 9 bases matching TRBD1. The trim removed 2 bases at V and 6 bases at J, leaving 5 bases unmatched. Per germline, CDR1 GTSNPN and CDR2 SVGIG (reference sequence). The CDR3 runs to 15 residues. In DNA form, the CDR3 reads TGTGCCTGGAGTCTCCTGACAGGGGGTAATTCACCCCTCCACTTT. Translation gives CAWSLLTGGNSPLHF.

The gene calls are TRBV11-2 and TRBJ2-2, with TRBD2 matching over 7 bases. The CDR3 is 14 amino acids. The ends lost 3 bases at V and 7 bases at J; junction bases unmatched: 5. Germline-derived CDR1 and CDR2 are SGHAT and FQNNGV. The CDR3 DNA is TGTGCCAGCAGCTTCGGGGGGTTCATCGGGGAGCTGTTTTTT. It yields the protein CASSFGGFIGELFF.

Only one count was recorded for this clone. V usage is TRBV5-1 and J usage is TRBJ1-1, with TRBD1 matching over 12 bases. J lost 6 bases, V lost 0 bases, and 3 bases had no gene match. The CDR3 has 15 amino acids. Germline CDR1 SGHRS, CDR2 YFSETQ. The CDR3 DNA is TGCGCCAGCAGCTTGGCGGGACAGGGGGCTTCTGAAGCTTTCTTT. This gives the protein CASSLAGQGASEAFF.

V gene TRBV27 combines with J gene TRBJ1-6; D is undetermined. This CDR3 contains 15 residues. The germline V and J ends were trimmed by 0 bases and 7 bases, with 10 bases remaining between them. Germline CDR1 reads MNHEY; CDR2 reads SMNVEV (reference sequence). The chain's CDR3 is CASSLSLGTNSPLHF. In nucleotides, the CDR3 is TGTGCCAGCAGTTTATCGCTGGGCACAAATTCACCCCTCCACTTT.

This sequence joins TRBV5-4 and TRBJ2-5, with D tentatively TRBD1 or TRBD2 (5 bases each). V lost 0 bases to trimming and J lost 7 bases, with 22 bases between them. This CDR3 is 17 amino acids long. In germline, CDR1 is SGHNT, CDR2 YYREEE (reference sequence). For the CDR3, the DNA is TGTGCCAGCAGCTTGGACGGGGCGACTGGCAACCCCGGGACCCAGTACTTC. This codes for CASSLDGATGNPGTQYF.

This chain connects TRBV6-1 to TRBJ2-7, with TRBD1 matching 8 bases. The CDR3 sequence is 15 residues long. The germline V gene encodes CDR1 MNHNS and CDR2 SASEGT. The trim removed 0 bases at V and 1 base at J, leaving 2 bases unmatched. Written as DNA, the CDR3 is TGTGCCAGCAGTGAAGCCCGACAGGGGTCCTACGAGCAGTACGTC. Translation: CASSEARQGSYEQYV.

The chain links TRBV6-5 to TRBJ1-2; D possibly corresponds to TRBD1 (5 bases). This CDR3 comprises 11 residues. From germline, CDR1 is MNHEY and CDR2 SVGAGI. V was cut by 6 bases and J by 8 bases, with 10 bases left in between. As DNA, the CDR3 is TGTGCCAGCAGGGGGCATGGGGGCTACACCTTC. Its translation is CASRGHGGYTF.

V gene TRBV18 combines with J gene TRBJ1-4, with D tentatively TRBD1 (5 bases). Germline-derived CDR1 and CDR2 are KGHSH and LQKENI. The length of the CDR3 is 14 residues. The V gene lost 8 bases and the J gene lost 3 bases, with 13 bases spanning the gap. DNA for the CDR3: TGTGCCAGCGCCCCCCGGGGGGCTAATGAAAAACTGTTTTTT. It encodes CASAPRGANEKLFF.

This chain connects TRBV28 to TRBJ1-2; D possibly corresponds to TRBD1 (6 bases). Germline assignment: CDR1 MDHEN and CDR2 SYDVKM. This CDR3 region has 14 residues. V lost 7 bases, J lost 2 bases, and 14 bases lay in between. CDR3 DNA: TGTGCCAGCAACCTACAGGGCTCCAACTATGGCTACACCTTC. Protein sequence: CASNLQGSNYGYTF.

In nucleotides, the CDR3 is TGTGCCAGCCAGTCGATCTATAATTCACCCCTCCACTTT. This translates into CASQSIYNSPLHF. The chain couples TRBV19 to TRBJ1-6; D is unclear. From germline, CDR1 is LNHDA and CDR2 SQIVND (reference sequence). V shed 9 bases and J shed 3 bases, with 9 bases lying between them. The CDR3 is made up of 13 amino acids.

CDR3 DNA: TGTGCCAGCAGGGATGGACTAGCGGGGACAGATACGCAGTATTTT. Translation: CASRDGLAGTDTQYF. This chain connects TRBV2 to TRBJ2-3; TRBD2 agrees at 12 bases. The junction had 4 bases not matched to a gene; V was cut back by 6 bases and J by 3 bases. The CDR3 sequence is 15 residues long. Germline V gives CDR1 SNHLY, CDR2 FYNNEI.

The CDR3 DNA is TGTGCCTGGCCCCCCGCCCGGAAAGAACCCTACACCCTGAACACTGAAGCTTTCTTT. Protein sequence: CAWPPARKEPYTLNTEAFF. The chain carries TRBV30 and TRBJ1-1; D is unclear. Trimming cost V 5 bases and J 0 bases, with 28 bases left between them. The CDR3 covers 19 residues. The germline V gene encodes CDR1 GTSNPN and CDR2 SVGIG (reference sequence).